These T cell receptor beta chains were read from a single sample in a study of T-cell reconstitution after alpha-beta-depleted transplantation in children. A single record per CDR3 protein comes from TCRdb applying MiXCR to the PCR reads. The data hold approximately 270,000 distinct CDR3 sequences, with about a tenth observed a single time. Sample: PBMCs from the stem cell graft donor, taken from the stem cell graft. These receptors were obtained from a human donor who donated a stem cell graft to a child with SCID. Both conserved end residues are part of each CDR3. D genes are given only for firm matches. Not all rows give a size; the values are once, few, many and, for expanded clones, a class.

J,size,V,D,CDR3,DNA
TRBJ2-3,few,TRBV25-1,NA,CALELEDTQYF,TGTGCCCTTGAGCTGGAAGATACGCAGTATTTT
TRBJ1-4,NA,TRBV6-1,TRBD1,CASRGTGGKKLFF,TGTGCCAGCAGAGGGACAGGGGGGAAGAAACTGTTTTTT
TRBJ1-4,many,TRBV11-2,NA,CASSLGQANEKLFF,TGTGCCAGCAGCTTAGGACAGGCTAATGAAAAACTGTTTTTT
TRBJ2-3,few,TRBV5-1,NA,CASRARGADTQYF,TGCGCCAGCAGGGCCCGGGGAGCAGATACGCAGTATTTT
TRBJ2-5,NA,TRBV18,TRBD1,CASSPRTGGVETQYF,TGTGCCAGCTCACCGAGAACAGGGGGCGTAGAGACCCAGTACTTC
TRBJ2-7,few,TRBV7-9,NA,CASSLAQPEQYF,TGTGCCAGCAGCTTAGCACAGCCCGAGCAGTACTTC
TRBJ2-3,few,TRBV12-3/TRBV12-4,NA,CASSLGASISDTQYF,TGTGCCAGCAGTTTAGGGGCTAGCATCTCAGATACGCAGTATTTT
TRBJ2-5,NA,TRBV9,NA,CASSVGIGAETQYF,TGTGCCAGCAGCGTGGGGATTGGGGCAGAGACCCAGTACTTC
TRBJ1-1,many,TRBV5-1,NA,CASNEQGRGEAFF,TGCGCCAGCAACGAACAGGGTCGGGGTGAAGCTTTCTTT
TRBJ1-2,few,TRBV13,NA,CASNRGSDYTF,TGTGCCAGCAACCGGGGCTCAGACTACACCTTC
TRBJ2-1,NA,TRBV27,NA,CASRRRTVTYNEQFF,TGTGCCAGCAGACGTAGGACAGTTACCTACAATGAGCAGTTCTTC
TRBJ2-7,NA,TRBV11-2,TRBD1,CASTRDRDYEQYF,TGTGCCAGCACTAGGGACAGGGACTACGAGCAGTACTTC
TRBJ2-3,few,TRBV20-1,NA,CSATVTDTQYF,TGCAGTGCCACAGTCACAGATACGCAGTATTTT
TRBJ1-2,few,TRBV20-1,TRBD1,CSALTGDGYGYTF,TGCAGTGCGCTGACAGGGGATGGCTATGGCTACACCTTC
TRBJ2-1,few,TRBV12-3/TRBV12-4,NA,CASTAPGHFVSYNEQFF,TGTGCCAGCACCGCCCCGGGGCATTTTGTGTCCTACAATGAGCAGTTCTTC
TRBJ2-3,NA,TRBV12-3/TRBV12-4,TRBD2,CASSPRLAGLADTQYF,TGTGCCAGCAGTCCGCGACTAGCGGGGCTTGCAGATACGCAGTATTTT
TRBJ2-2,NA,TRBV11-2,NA,CASRPQSTGELFF,TGTGCCAGCAGGCCCCAGAGCACCGGGGAGCTGTTTTTT
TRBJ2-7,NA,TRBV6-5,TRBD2,CASKSGGWQQYF,TGTGCCAGTAAAAGCGGGGGGTGGCAGCAGTACTTC
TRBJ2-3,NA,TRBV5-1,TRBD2,CASSFWTSGGPSTDTQYF,TGCGCCAGCAGCTTTTGGACTAGCGGGGGGCCTAGCACAGATACGCAGTATTTT
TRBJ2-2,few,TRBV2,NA,CASSEDRAGTGELFF,TGTGCCAGCAGTGAAGACAGGGCCGGCACCGGGGAGCTGTTTTTT
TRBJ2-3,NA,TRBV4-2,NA,CASSSRTGTDTDTQYF,TGTGCCAGCAGCTCCCGGACCGGGACCGACACAGATACGCAGTATTTT
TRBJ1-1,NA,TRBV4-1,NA,CASSHPAGRGTNTEAFF,TGCGCCAGCAGCCACCCGGCGGGCCGGGGAACAAACACTGAAGCTTTCTTT
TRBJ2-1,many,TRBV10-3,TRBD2,CAISERGGDNEQFF,TGTGCCATCAGTGAGCGGGGGGGAGACAATGAGCAGTTCTTC
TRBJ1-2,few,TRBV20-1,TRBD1,CSAGQGAVYGYTF,TGCAGTGCTGGGCAGGGGGCGGTATATGGCTACACCTTC